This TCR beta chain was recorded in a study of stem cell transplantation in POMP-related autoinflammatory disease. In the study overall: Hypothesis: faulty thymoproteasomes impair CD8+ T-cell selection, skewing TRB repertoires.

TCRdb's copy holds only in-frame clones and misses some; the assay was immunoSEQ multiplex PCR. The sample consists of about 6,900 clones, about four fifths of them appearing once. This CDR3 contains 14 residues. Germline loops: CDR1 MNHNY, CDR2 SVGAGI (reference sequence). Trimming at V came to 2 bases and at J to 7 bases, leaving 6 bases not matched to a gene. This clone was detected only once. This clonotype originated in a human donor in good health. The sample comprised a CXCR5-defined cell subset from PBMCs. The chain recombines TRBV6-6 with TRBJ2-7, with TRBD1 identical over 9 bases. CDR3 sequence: CASSYLQGASEQYF. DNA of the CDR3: TGTGCCAGCAGTTACCTACAGGGGGCGAGTGAGCAGTACTTC.